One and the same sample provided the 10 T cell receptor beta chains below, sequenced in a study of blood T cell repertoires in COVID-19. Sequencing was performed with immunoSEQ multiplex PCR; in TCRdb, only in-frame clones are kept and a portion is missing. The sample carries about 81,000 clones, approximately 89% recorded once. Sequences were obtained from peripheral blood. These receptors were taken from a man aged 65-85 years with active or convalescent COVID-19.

In DNA form, the CDR3 reads TGTGCCAGCACACAAAGGACAACAGAGGCGTATGGCTACACCTTC. Protein: CASTQRTTEAYGYTF. The V gene is TRBV18, the J gene TRBJ1-2, with a tentative D call TRBD1 (5 bases). CDR1 and CDR2 (germline): KGHSH, LQKENI. There are 15 residues in the CDR3. V lost 8 bases and J lost 5, with 21 bases in between.

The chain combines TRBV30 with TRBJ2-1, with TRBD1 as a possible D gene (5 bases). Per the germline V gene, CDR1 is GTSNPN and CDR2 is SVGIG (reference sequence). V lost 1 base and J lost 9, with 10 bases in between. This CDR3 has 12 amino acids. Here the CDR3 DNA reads TGTGCCTGGAGTGACAGGTTCGGTGAGCAGTTCTTC. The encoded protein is CAWSDRFGEQFF.

CDR3 region: CASSRLLPANYGYTF. The CDR3 nucleotides read TGTGCCAGCAGCCGACTTTTGCCCGCTAACTATGGCTACACCTTC. This chain connects TRBV3-1 (or the pseudogene TRBV3-2) to TRBJ1-2; D gene uncertain. CDR3 length equals 15 residues. Germline V gives CDR1 LGHDT, CDR2 YNNKEL (reference sequence). Trimming stripped 4 bases from V and 0 bases from J, with 12 bases between.

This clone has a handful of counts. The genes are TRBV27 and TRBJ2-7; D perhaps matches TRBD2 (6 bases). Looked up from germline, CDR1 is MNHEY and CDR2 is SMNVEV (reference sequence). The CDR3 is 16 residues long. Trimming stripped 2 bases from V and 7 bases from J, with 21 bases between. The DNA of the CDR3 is TGTGCCAGCAGTTTACTAGGGGCCCTATCCGGGGGTGAGCAGTACTTC. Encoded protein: CASSLLGALSGGEQYF.

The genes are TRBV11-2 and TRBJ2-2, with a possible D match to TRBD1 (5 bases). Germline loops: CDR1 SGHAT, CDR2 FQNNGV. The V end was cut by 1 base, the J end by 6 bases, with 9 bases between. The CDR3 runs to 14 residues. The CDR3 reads CASSLGVGAGELFF. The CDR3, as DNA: TGTGCCAGCAGCTTAGGGGTAGGGGCCGGGGAGCTGTTTTTT.

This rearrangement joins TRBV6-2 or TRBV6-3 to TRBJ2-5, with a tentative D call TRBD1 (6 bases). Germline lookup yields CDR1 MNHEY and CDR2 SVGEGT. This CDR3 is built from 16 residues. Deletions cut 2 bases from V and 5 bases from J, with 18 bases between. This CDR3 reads CASSYSYTGRSETQYF. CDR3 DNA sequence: TGTGCCAGCAGTTACAGCTATACAGGGAGAAGCGAGACCCAGTACTTC.

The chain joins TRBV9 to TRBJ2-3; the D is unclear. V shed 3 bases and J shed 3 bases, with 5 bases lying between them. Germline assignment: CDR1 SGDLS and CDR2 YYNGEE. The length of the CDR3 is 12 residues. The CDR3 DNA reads TGTGCCAGCAGCGCTTCGACAGATACGCAGTATTTT. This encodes CASSASTDTQYF.

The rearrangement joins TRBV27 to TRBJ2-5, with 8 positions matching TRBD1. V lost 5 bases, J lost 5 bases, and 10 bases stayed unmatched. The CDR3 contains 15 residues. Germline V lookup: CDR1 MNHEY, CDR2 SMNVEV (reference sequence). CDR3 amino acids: CASSVRQGRTETQYF. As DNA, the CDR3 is TGTGCCAGCAGTGTACGACAGGGGAGAACGGAGACCCAGTACTTC.

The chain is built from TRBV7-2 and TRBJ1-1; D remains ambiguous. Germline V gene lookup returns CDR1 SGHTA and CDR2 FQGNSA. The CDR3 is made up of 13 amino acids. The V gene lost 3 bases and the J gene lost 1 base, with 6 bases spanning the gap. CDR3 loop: CASSFNRNTEAFF. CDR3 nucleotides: TGTGCCAGCAGCTTCAACAGGAACACTGAAGCTTTCTTT.

The CDR3 protein is CASSAPGGTTDTQYF. The CDR3 bases are TGTGCCAGCAGCGCCCCCGGCGGTACCACAGATACGCAGTATTTT. This rearrangement joins TRBV7-3 to TRBJ2-3, with D uncertain. Germline V gene lookup returns CDR1 SGHTA and CDR2 FQGTGA. V lost 5 bases and J lost 2, with 14 bases in between. This CDR3 region has 15 residues.